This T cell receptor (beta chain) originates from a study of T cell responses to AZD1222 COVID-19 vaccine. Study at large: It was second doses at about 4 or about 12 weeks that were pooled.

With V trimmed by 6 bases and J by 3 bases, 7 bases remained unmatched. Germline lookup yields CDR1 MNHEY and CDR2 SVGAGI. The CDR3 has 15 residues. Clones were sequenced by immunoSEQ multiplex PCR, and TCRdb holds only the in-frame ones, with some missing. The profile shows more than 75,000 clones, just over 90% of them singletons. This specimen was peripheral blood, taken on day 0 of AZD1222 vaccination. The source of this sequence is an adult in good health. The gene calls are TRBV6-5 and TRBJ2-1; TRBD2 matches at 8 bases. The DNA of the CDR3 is TGTGCCAGCAGCTTTCGGGAGGGCGGCTACAATGAGCAGTTCTTC. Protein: CASSFREGGYNEQFF.